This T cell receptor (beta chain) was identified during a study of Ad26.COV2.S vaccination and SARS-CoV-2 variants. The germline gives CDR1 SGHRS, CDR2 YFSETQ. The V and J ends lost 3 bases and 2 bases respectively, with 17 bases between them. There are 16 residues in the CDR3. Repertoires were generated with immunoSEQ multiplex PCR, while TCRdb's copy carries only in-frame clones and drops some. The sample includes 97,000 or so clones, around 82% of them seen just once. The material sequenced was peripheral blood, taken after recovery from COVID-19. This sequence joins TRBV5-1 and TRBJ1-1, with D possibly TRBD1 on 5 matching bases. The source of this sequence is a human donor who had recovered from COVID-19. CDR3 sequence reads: CASSWASRGTNTEAFF. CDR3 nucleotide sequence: TGCGCCAGCAGCTGGGCCAGTCGGGGGACTAACACTGAAGCTTTCTTT.